The TCR beta chain described here comes from a study of blood T cell repertoires in COVID-19. The germline CDR1 and CDR2 sequences are SSHAT and FNYEAQ (reference sequence). This CDR3 has 14 amino acids. Method: immunoSEQ multiplex PCR; TCRdb's copy keeps in-frame clones and lacks some. The repertoire holds nearly 250,000 clones, roughly 86% seen once, with 1.5% to 2% in the top ten. A note on this clone: Germline and junction disagree at one end, which may indicate a read error.

The receptor was derived from a woman aged 60 to 75 who had recovered from COVID-19. The specimen sequenced was peripheral blood. The chain carries TRBV7-7 and TRBJ2-5, with unresolved D. CDR3 amino acids: CASSLVTGQETQYF. For the CDR3, the DNA is TGTGCTAGCAGCTTAGTGACGGGCCAAGAGACCCAGTACTTC.